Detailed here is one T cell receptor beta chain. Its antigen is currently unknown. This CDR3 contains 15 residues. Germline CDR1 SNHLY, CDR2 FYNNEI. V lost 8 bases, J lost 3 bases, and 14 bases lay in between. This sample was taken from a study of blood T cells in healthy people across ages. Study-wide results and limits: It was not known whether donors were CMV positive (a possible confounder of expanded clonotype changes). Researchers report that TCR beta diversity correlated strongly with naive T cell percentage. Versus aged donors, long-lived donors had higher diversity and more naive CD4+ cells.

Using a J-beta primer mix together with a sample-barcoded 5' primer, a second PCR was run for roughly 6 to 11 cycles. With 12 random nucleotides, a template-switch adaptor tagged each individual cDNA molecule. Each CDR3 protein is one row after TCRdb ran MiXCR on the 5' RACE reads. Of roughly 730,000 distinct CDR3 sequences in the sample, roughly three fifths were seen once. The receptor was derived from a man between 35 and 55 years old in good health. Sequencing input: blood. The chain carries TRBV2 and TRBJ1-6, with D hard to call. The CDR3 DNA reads TGTGCCAGCGTCGACGAATCAGACTATAATTCACCCCTCCACTTT. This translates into CASVDESDYNSPLHF. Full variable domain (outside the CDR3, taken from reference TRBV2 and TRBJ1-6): EPEVTQTPSHQVTQMGQEVILRCVPISNHLYFYWYRQILGQKVEFLVSFYNNEISEKSEIFDDQFSVERPDGSNFTLKIRSTKLEDSAMYFCASVDESDYNSPLHFGNGTRLTVT.